The table lists the clone carrying this TCR beta chain with a few counts. Its antigen is currently unknown. The sample is drawn from a study of early T cells in non-severe SARS-CoV-2 infection. Across the study: RNA in bulk from unsorted whole blood was sequenced, and chains were unpaired. General study findings and limits: There was a bias toward anti-spike CD8 responses in VDJdb matching, which missed private and CD4 specificities.

Attached unique molecular identifiers marked individual cDNA molecules. TCRdb independently ran MiXCR on the 5' RACE reads; one entry per CDR3 protein. The sample lists roughly 51,000 distinct CDR3 sequences, 7.7% occurring once. This receptor was obtained from an adult who was a healthcare worker with PCR-confirmed SARS-CoV-2 infection or an uninfected control (not recorded which). The sequences come from whole blood, collected at baseline.

In DNA, the CDR3 is TGTGCCAGCAGATCGACAGTTGCCACAGATACGCAGTATTTT. Amino acids: CASRSTVATDTQYF. The chain joins TRBV2 to TRBJ2-3; a weak D match, TRBD1 (5 bases). The CDR3 extends over 14 amino acids. V was shortened by 6 bases and J by 2 bases, with 12 bases between the two germline ends. CDR1 SNHLY and CDR2 FYNNEI come from the germline V gene.